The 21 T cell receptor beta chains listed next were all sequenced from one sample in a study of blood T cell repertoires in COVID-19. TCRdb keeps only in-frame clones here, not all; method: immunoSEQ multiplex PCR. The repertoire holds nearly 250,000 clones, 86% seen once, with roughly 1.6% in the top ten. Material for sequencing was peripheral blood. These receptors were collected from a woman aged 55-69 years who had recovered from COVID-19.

The CDR3 DNA reads TGCGCCCGGTATAAGGGGCTCACAAGCTCTGAAGCTTTCTTT. Residues: CARYKGLTSSEAFF. The chain couples TRBV23-1 to TRBJ1-1; D is possibly TRBD1 (5 bases). TRBV23-1 is treated as an ORF (open reading frame) with a function not yet certain. The V end lost 11 bases, the J end lost 6 bases, and 22 bases lay between the germline ends. CDR3 length: 14 amino acids.

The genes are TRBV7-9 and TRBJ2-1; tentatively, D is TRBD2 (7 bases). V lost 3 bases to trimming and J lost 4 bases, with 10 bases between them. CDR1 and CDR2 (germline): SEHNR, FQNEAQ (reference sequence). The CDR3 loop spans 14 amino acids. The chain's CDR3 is CASSLAGAYNEQFF. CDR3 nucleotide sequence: TGTGCCAGCAGCTTGGCGGGGGCGTACAATGAGCAGTTCTTC.

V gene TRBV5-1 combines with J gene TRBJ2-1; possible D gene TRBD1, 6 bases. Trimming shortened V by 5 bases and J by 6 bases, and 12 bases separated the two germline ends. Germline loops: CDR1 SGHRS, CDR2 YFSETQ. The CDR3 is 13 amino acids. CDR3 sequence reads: CASRFGQFNEQFF. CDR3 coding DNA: TGCGCCAGCAGATTCGGACAGTTCAATGAGCAGTTCTTC.

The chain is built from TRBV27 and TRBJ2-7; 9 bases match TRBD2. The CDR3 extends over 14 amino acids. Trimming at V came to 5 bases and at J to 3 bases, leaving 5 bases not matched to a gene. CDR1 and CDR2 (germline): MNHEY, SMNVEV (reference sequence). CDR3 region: CASSPAGGLYEQYF. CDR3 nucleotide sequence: TGTGCCAGCAGTCCTGCGGGGGGGCTCTACGAGCAGTACTTC.

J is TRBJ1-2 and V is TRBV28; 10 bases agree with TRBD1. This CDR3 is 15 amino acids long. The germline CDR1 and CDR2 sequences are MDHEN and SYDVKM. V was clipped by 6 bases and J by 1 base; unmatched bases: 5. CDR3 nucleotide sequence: TGTGCCAGCAGCCTGTGGACAGGGGGTAACTATGGCTACACCTTC. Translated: CASSLWTGGNYGYTF.

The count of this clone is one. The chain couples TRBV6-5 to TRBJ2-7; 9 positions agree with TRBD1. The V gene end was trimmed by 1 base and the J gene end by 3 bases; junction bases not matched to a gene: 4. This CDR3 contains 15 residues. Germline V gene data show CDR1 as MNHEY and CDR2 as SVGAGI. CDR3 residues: CASSYFGTGFYEQYF. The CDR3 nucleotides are TGTGCCAGCAGTTACTTCGGGACAGGGTTCTACGAGCAGTACTTC.

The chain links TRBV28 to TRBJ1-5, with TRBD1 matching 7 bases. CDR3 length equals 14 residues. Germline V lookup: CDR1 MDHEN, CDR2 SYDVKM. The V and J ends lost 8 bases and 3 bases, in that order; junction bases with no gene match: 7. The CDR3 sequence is CASAGTVDNQPQHF. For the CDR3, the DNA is TGTGCCAGCGCCGGGACAGTAGACAATCAGCCCCAGCATTTT.

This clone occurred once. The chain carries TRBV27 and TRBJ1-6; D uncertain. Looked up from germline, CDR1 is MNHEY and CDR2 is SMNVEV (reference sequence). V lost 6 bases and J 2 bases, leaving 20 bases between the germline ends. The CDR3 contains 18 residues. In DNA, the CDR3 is TGTGCCAGCAGGCACCCCGCAACTTCCGGGGCCTATAATTCACCCCTCCACTTT. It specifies CASRHPATSGAYNSPLHF.

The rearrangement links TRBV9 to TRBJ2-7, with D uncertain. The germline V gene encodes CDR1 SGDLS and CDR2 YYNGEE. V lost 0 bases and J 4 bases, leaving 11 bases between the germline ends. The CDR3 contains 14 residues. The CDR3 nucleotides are TGTGCCAGCAGCGTAGCATTGGAGAGATACGAGCAGTACTTC. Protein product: CASSVALERYEQYF.

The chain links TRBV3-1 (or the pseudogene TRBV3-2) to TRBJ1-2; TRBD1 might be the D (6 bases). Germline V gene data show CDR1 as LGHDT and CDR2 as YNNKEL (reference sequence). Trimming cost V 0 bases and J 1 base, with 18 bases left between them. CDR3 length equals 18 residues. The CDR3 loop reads CASSQDRSPGQLNYGYTF. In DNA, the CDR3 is TGTGCCAGCAGCCAAGATCGATCTCCCGGACAGCTTAACTATGGCTACACCTTC.

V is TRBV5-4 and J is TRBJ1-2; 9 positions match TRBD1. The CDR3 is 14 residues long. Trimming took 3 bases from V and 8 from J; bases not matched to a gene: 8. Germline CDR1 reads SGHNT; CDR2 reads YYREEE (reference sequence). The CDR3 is CASSSDRGVGGYTF. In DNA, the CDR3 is TGTGCCAGCAGCTCCGACAGGGGGGTAGGAGGCTACACCTTC.

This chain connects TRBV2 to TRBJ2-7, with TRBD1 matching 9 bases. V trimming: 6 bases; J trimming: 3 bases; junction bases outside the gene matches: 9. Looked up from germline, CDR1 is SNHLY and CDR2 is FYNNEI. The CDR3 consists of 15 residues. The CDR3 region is CASSIGQGSIYEQYF. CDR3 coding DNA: TGTGCCAGCAGCATAGGACAGGGGTCCATCTACGAGCAGTACTTC.

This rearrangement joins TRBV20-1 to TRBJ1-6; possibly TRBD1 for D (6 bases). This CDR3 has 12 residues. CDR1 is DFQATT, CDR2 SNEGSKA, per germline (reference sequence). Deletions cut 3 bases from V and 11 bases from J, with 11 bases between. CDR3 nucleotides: TGCAGTGCTAGTCAGGGGCGGCCACCCCTCCACTTT. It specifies CSASQGRPPLHF.

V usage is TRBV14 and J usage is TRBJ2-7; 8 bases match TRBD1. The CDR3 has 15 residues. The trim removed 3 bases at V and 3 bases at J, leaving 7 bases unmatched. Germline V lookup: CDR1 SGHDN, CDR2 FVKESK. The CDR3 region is CASSHTGQDYYEQYF. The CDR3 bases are TGTGCCAGCAGCCATACGGGACAGGATTACTACGAGCAGTACTTC.

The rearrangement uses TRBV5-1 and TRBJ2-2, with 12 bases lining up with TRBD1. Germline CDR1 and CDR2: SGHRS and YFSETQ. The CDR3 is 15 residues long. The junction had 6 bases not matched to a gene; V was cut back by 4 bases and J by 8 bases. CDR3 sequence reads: CASSPGQGAPGELFF. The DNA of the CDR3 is TGCGCCAGCAGCCCGGGACAGGGGGCGCCTGGGGAGCTGTTTTTT.

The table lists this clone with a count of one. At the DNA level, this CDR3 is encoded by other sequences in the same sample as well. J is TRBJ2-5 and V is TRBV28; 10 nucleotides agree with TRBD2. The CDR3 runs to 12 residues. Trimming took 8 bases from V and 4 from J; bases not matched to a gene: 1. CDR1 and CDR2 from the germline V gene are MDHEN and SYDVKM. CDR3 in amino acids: CASRTSGETQYF. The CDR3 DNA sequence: TGTGCCAGCCGGACTAGCGGAGAGACCCAGTACTTC.

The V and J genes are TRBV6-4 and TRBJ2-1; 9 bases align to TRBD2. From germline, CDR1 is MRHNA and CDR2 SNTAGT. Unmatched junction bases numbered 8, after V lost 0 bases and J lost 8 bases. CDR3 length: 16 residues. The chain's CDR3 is CASSDSSGGRMDEQFF. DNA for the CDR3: TGTGCCAGCAGTGACTCGAGCGGGGGGCGTATGGATGAGCAGTTCTTC.

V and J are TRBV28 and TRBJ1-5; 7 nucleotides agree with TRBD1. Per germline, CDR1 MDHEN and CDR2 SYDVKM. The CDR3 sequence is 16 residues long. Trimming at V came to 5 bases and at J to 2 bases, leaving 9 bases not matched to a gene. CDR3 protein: CASSDYRGSGNQPQHF. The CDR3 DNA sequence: TGTGCCAGCAGTGATTACAGGGGTTCGGGCAATCAGCCCCAGCATTTT.

The CDR3: CASSAQGGLNTEAFF. The CDR3 DNA is TGTGCCAGCAGCGCGCAGGGGGGTTTGAACACTGAAGCTTTCTTT. The V gene is TRBV7-3, the J gene TRBJ1-1; 7 bases map to TRBD1. V gave up 5 bases and J gave up 0 bases; unmatched junction bases: 6. Germline V gives CDR1 SGHTA, CDR2 FQGTGA. CDR3 size: 15 residues.

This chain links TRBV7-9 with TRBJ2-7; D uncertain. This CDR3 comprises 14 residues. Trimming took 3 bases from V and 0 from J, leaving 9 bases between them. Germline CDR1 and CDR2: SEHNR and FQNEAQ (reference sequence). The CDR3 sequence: CASSLTQSSYEQYF. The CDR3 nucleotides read TGTGCCAGCAGCTTGACTCAGAGCTCCTACGAGCAGTACTTC.

CDR3 DNA sequence: TGTGCCAGCAGCTCAGTCTGGATTAGCTCCCATGAGCAGTTCTTC. Its protein is CASSSVWISSHEQFF. The V gene is TRBV7-6, the J gene TRBJ2-1; D remains unclear. Germline V CDR1 and CDR2: SGHVS, FNYEAQ. This CDR3 is built from 15 residues. V shed 4 bases and J shed 8 bases, with 18 bases lying between them.